The clone carrying this T cell receptor beta chain is a singleton in its sample. This entry is derived from a study of CD8+CD57+ T cells in acquired aplastic anemia. Per germline, CDR1 SGHAT and CDR2 FQDESV (reference sequence). The V gene lost 8 bases and the J gene lost 0 bases, with 19 bases spanning the gap. The CDR3 has 16 residues. Using genomic DNA as the template, TCR beta VDJ and CDR3 profiling was carried out. TCRdb processed the reads anew with MiXCR; each CDR3 protein has one entry. In the table there are around 200,000 distinct CDR3 sequences, approximately 50% of which are singletons. The source material was sorted CD4+, CD8+, or CD8+CD57+ T cells (not recorded which) from PBMCs. The chain joins TRBV11-1 to TRBJ1-1; tentatively, D is TRBD1 (6 bases). This clonotype originated in a human donor in good health, serving as a control. CDR3 loop: CASSPQNRDLNTEAFF. DNA of the CDR3: TGTGCCAGCTCACCCCAAAACAGGGACCTGAACACTGAAGCTTTCTTT. Based on the CDR3 plus reference TRBV11-1 and TRBJ1-1, the full variable domain is EAEVAQSPRYKITEKSQAVAFWCDPISGHATLYWYRQILGQGPELLVQFQDESVVDDSQLPKDRFSAERLKGVDSTLKIQPAELGDSAMYLCASSPQNRDLNTEAFFGQGTRLTVV.